These 30 T cell receptor beta chains were sequenced from one sample in a study of T-cell memory formation after mild COVID-19. From the 5' RACE reads, TCRdb called clonotypes with MiXCR, one entry per CDR3 protein. The repertoire holds about 610,000 distinct CDR3 sequences, with 15% to 20% as singletons. The sequenced material came from PBMCs or a T cell subset sorted from them (not recorded which). Every receptor here comes from an adult woman who had mild COVID-19 (a few samples of this study predate the infection). Cell type and time point are not known.

This rearrangement joins TRBV29-1 to TRBJ1-1, with D perhaps matching TRBD1 (5 bases). Germline CDR1 reads SQVTM; CDR2 reads ANQGSEA. V gave up 5 bases and J gave up 3 bases, with 22 bases separating them. The CDR3 has 16 residues. CDR3 DNA: TGCAGCGTTCTGAGTCCAGCAGGGCGACGGGACACTGAAGCTTTCTTT. Translating it yields CSVLSPAGRRDTEAFF.

This clonotype was counted between two and nine times. The chain is built from TRBV11-3 and TRBJ2-1; 8 nucleotides agree with TRBD2. The CDR3 contains 15 residues. V dropped 5 bases and J dropped 12; count of bases not matched to a gene: 15. CDR1 and CDR2 from the germline V gene are SGHNT and YENEEA. CDR3 region: CASSRGSSGPSGQFF. For the CDR3, the DNA is TGTGCCAGCAGCCGGGGTTCTAGCGGGCCCTCGGGGCAGTTCTTC. Full variable domain (remainder filled in from reference TRBV11-3 and TRBJ2-1): EAGVVQSPRYKIIEKKQPVAFWCNPISGHNTLYWYLQNLGQGPELLIRYENEEAVDDSQLPKDRFSAERLKGVDSTLKIQPAELGDSAVYLCASSRGSSGPSGQFFGPGTRLTVL.

This clonotype was seen more than once but under ten times. This sequence joins TRBV9 and TRBJ2-7; TRBD1 is a possible D gene (6 bases). The CDR3 length is 15 residues. Per germline, CDR1 SGDLS and CDR2 YYNGEE. The V end was cut by 0 bases, the J end by 3 bases, with 13 bases between. CDR3 sequence: CASSVGLDRDYEQYF. The CDR3 DNA sequence: TGTGCCAGCAGCGTAGGGTTGGACAGAGACTACGAGCAGTACTTC.

This clonotype was seen only a few times. The chain employs TRBV7-2 and TRBJ2-7; 11 bases fit TRBD2. J lost 2 bases, V lost 5 bases, and 8 bases had no gene match. Germline lookup yields CDR1 SGHTA and CDR2 FQGNSA. This CDR3 has 16 residues. The CDR3 sequence is CASSHTGTSGPYEQYF. In nucleotides, the CDR3 is TGTGCCAGCAGCCATACAGGGACTAGCGGACCCTACGAGCAGTACTTC. The whole variable domain, remainder taken from reference TRBV7-2 and TRBJ2-7, is GAGVSQSPSNKVTEKGKDVELRCDPISGHTALYWYRQSLGQGLEFLIYFQGNSAPDKSGLPSDRFSAERTGGSVSTLTIQRTQQEDSAVYLCASSHTGTSGPYEQYFGPGTRLTVT.

There are a few counts of this clonotype. The chain couples TRBV12-3 or TRBV12-4 to TRBJ1-5, with D tentatively TRBD1 (6 bases). The CDR3 contains 13 residues. Deletions cut 5 bases from V and 7 bases from J, with 12 bases between. The CDR3: CASSLGTRQPQHF. CDR3 nucleotide sequence: TGTGCCAGCAGTCTGGGGACACGGCAGCCCCAGCATTTT.

This chain joins TRBV11-2 and TRBJ2-7; 8 bases align to TRBD1. J was trimmed by 7 bases and V by 7 bases; bases with no gene match: 15. Germline CDR1 reads SGHAT; CDR2 reads FQNNGV. The CDR3 is 15 amino acids. CDR3 DNA sequence: TGTGCCAGCACCGTTAGGATGCAGGGGGCAGGGGAGCAGTACTTC. Its protein is CASTVRMQGAGEQYF.

This clonotype occurred a few times. This chain links TRBV6-5 with TRBJ1-2; possibly TRBD1 for D (6 bases). This CDR3 has 14 residues. V gave up 2 bases and J gave up 6 bases, with 13 bases separating them. Germline V gene sequence: CDR1 MNHEY, CDR2 SVGAGI. The CDR3 nucleotides are TGTGCCAGCAGTTACCGTGGTACAGGGCATGGCTACACCTTC. Amino acid sequence: CASSYRGTGHGYTF.

This clonotype was recorded at least ten times. J is TRBJ2-2 and V is TRBV24-1; TRBD1 agrees at 7 bases. CDR1 is KGHDR, CDR2 SFDVKD, per germline. The CDR3 is 15 residues long. V shed 4 bases and J 5 bases; nucleotides not matched to a gene: 6. CDR3 bases: TGTGCCACCAGTGAGAGGGGGCTGGAGACCGGGGAGCTGTTTTTT. Residues: CATSERGLETGELFF.

V is TRBV6-5 and J is TRBJ1-1; D possibly corresponds to TRBD1 (5 bases). Trimming left V 0 bases short and J 7 bases short, with 6 bases between. CDR1 and CDR2 (germline): MNHEY, SVGAGI. This CDR3 is 12 amino acids long. Here the CDR3 reads CASSYSGDEAFF. The CDR3 coding sequence is TGTGCCAGCAGTTACTCGGGGGATGAAGCTTTCTTT.

The chain has TRBV7-2 and TRBJ2-1; a possible D gene is TRBD2 (7 bases). V lost 0 bases and J lost 8, with 14 bases in between. The CDR3 is made up of 15 amino acids. CDR1 is SGHTA, CDR2 FQGNSA, per germline. CDR3 residues: CASSLAGGRVDEQFF. The CDR3 coding sequence is TGTGCCAGCAGCTTAGCGGGGGGGCGGGTCGATGAGCAGTTCTTC.

The sample holds a few counts of this clonotype. The chain couples TRBV15 to TRBJ2-3; D is unresolved. Trimming removed 1 base from V and 8 bases from J, with 10 bases in between. Per germline, CDR1 LNHNV and CDR2 YYDKDF (reference sequence). This CDR3 region has 13 residues. CDR3 sequence: CATSRGSPGTQYF. The CDR3 DNA reads TGTGCCACCAGCAGAGGATCACCGGGTACGCAGTATTTT.

This clonotype has a handful of counts. This chain connects TRBV23-1 to TRBJ2-5; 10 bases fit TRBD1. TRBV23-1 is an open reading frame, and its role is uncertain. V gave up 1 base and J gave up 2 bases; unmatched junction bases: 7. The CDR3 has 17 amino acids. The CDR3 here is CASSQYDRGRKQETQYF. The CDR3 region has the DNA TGCGCCAGCAGTCAATACGACAGGGGGCGGAAGCAAGAGACCCAGTACTTC.

V gene TRBV7-8 combines with J gene TRBJ2-1, with D hard to call. Trimming stripped 5 bases from V and 5 bases from J, with 10 bases between. The CDR3 covers 13 residues. Germline CDR1 reads SGHVS; CDR2 reads FQNEAQ. This CDR3 is CASSLLSHNEQFF. CDR3 sequence (DNA): TGTGCCAGCAGCCTCCTCAGCCACAATGAGCAGTTCTTC.

In this sample, this clonotype turned up a few times. The gene calls are TRBV3-1 and TRBJ2-1; tentative D call: TRBD2 (5 bases). In germline, CDR1 is LGHDT, CDR2 YNNKEL (reference sequence). This CDR3 spans 15 amino acids. The ends were cut back, 4 bases at V and 6 bases at J, with 16 bases in the middle. This CDR3 reads CASSLGLDLGNEQFF. CDR3 sequence (DNA): TGTGCCAGCAGCCTAGGCTTGGACTTGGGCAATGAGCAGTTCTTC.

This chain uses TRBV27 with TRBJ2-7, with a weak D call TRBD1 (6 bases). Germline loops: CDR1 MNHEY, CDR2 SMNVEV (reference sequence). Deletions cut 6 bases from V and 1 base from J, with 10 bases between. The CDR3 has 13 amino acids. The CDR3 DNA is TGTGCCAGCAGACGACAGGAGTCCTACGAGCAGTACTTC. It yields the protein CASRRQESYEQYF.

The rearrangement joins TRBV7-6 to TRBJ2-5; possibly TRBD1 for D (5 bases). Trimming took off 1 base at V and 7 bases at J, with 13 bases between the two ends. CDR1 SGHVS and CDR2 FNYEAQ come from the germline V gene. There are 14 residues in the CDR3. DNA of the CDR3: TGTGCCAGCAGCTTAGGGACACCTCCGGCGACCCAGTACTTC. This codes for CASSLGTPPATQYF.

Only a few counts were recorded for this clonotype. The J gene is TRBJ1-2, the V gene TRBV10-3; possibly TRBD1 for D (5 bases). Germline assignment: CDR1 ENHRY and CDR2 SYGVKD. V was clipped by 0 bases and J by 4 bases, with 9 bases between them. The CDR3 length is 14 residues. Written as DNA, the CDR3 is TGTGCCATCAGTGAGTCGGCAGGGATCTATGGCTACACCTTC. Translating gives CAISESAGIYGYTF.

The chain is built from TRBV18 and TRBJ1-1; unclear D gene. Germline assignment: CDR1 KGHSH and CDR2 LQKENI. The CDR3 is 15 residues long. V lost 1 base to trimming and J lost 1 base, with 10 bases between them. The CDR3 is CASSPRWTENTEAFF. As DNA, the CDR3 is TGTGCCAGCTCACCACGCTGGACGGAGAACACTGAAGCTTTCTTT.

This clonotype was recorded a few times. The chain has TRBV29-1 and TRBJ1-1; D ambiguous. Per the germline V gene, CDR1 is SQVTM and CDR2 is ANQGSEA. The ends were cut back, 5 bases at V and 8 bases at J, with 15 bases in the middle. This CDR3 spans 12 amino acids. The CDR3 sequence is CSVFTGPQEAFF. In nucleotides, the CDR3 is TGCAGCGTTTTCACCGGCCCCCAAGAAGCTTTCTTT.

CDR3 DNA sequence: TGTGCCAGCAGTCCAACCCCGGGCTTAACGCAGTATTTT. This encodes CASSPTPGLTQYF. The rearrangement links TRBV6-2 or TRBV6-3 to TRBJ2-3; D gene uncertain. V lost 5 bases to trimming and J lost 9 bases, with 15 bases between them. The CDR3 loop spans 13 amino acids. Germline V gene lookup returns CDR1 MNHEY and CDR2 SVGEGT.

The V and J genes are TRBV20-1 and TRBJ1-1; D perhaps matches TRBD1 (5 bases). V was shortened by 3 bases and J by 7 bases, with 12 bases between the two germline ends. CDR3 length equals 12 residues. CDR1 is DFQATT, CDR2 SNEGSKA, per germline (reference sequence). CDR3 region: CSASRGDLEAFF. CDR3 nucleotides: TGCAGTGCTAGTAGGGGCGATCTTGAAGCTTTCTTT.

This rearrangement joins TRBV12-3 or TRBV12-4 to TRBJ2-2; TRBD1 is a possible D gene (5 bases). V was trimmed by 6 bases and J by 5 bases, leaving 13 bases between them. The CDR3 has 14 amino acids. The CDR3 protein is CASRIRQTTGELFF. In DNA, the CDR3 is TGTGCCAGCAGGATTAGACAGACTACCGGGGAGCTGTTTTTT.

The genes are TRBV7-6 and TRBJ1-2; D is undetermined. The V gene lost 4 bases and the J gene lost 3 bases, with 12 bases spanning the gap. This CDR3 is 14 amino acids long. Germline V gene data show CDR1 as SGHVS and CDR2 as FNYEAQ. The CDR3 DNA sequence: TGTGCCAGCAGCTCCGGTGTGGGTGACTATGGCTACACCTTC. It specifies CASSSGVGDYGYTF.

This clonotype was seen only a few times. The chain links TRBV14 to TRBJ2-7, with D tentatively TRBD1 or TRBD2 (6 bases each). V was trimmed by 4 bases and J by 6 bases, leaving 19 bases between them. This CDR3 region has 15 residues. Germline V lookup: CDR1 SGHDN, CDR2 FVKESK. The CDR3 region has the DNA TGTGCCAGCAGCCCCCGGGGGCTAACAGGAGCCGAGCAGTACTTC. Translating it yields CASSPRGLTGAEQYF.

The chain has TRBV4-2 and TRBJ2-7; 7 bases map to TRBD1. J gave up 2 bases and V 1 base, and 5 bases lay outside the gene matches. CDR1 and CDR2 (germline): LGHNA, YNFKEQ. There are 15 residues in the CDR3. CDR3 residues: CASSQAGTATYEQYF. CDR3 coding DNA: TGTGCCAGCAGCCAAGCCGGGACAGCAACCTACGAGCAGTACTTC.

In its sample, this clonotype was seen a few times. The chain links TRBV5-5 to TRBJ2-1; perhaps TRBD2 as D (5 bases). Trimming removed 4 bases at V and 4 bases at J, with 15 bases between. CDR1 and CDR2 (germline): SGHKS, YYEKEE (reference sequence). The CDR3 runs to 15 residues. CDR3 sequence (DNA): TGTGCCAGCAGCGTCTCGGGATCGGGGTACAATGAGCAGTTCTTC. This sequence encodes CASSVSGSGYNEQFF.

This chain connects TRBV12-3 or TRBV12-4 to TRBJ1-2, with D hard to call. V lost 6 bases to trimming and J lost 5 bases, with 13 bases between them. The CDR3 is made up of 13 amino acids. The CDR3 sequence: CASSQDPMYGYTF. The CDR3 DNA sequence: TGTGCCAGCAGCCAGGACCCCATGTATGGCTACACCTTC.

This clonotype was found a few times. This chain connects TRBV20-1 to TRBJ1-2; TRBD1 might be the D (6 bases). CDR3 size: 14 residues. V lost 1 base to trimming and J lost 4 bases, with 13 bases between them. The germline V gene has CDR1 DFQATT and CDR2 SNEGSKA (reference sequence). The CDR3 nucleotides are TGCAGTGCTAGAGCCGTCAACAGGGCCTATGGCTACACCTTC. It yields the protein CSARAVNRAYGYTF.

This clonotype was counted only a few times. The V call is TRBV4-3, the J call TRBJ1-1, with unresolved D. Trimming left V 0 bases short and J 2 bases short, with 10 bases between. The V gene's germline CDR1 is LGHNA and CDR2 YSLEER. The CDR3 totals 15 residues. The CDR3 here is CASSQEARLNTEAFF. The CDR3 nucleotides read TGCGCCAGCAGCCAAGAAGCCAGGCTTAACACTGAAGCTTTCTTT.

V usage is TRBV3-1 and J usage is TRBJ2-7, with D perhaps TRBD1 (5 bases). From germline, CDR1 is LGHDT and CDR2 YNNKEL (reference sequence). The ends were cut back, 0 bases at V and 4 bases at J, with 13 bases in the middle. The CDR3 has 15 residues. The CDR3 region is CASSQDPREAYEQYF. The CDR3 nucleotides read TGTGCCAGCAGCCAAGATCCCAGGGAAGCATACGAGCAGTACTTC.